This T cell receptor (beta chain) was captured by sequencing in a study of metastatic and nonmetastatic thyroid tumors. Not a single patient had been given any form of treatment at any point before undergoing thyroid surgery. This CDR3 region has 16 residues. V was clipped by 0 bases and J by 7 bases; unmatched bases: 8. In germline, CDR1 is MGHRA, CDR2 YSYEKL. TCRdb re-analyzed the PCR reads using MiXCR. The table records fewer than 15,000 clones, approximately 22% of them present only once. The sequence was collected from a female donor with papillary thyroid cancer or a benign thyroid nodule (not recorded which). Some clones in this sample may be carry-over from other donors' samples. The chain has TRBV4-1 and TRBJ1-5, with 8 nucleotides matching TRBD1. The specimen sequenced was blood. The CDR3 coding sequence is TGCGCCAGCAGCCAAGACCCCGGACAGGGTGGACAGCCCCAGCATTTT. Translated: CASSQDPGQGGQPQHF.